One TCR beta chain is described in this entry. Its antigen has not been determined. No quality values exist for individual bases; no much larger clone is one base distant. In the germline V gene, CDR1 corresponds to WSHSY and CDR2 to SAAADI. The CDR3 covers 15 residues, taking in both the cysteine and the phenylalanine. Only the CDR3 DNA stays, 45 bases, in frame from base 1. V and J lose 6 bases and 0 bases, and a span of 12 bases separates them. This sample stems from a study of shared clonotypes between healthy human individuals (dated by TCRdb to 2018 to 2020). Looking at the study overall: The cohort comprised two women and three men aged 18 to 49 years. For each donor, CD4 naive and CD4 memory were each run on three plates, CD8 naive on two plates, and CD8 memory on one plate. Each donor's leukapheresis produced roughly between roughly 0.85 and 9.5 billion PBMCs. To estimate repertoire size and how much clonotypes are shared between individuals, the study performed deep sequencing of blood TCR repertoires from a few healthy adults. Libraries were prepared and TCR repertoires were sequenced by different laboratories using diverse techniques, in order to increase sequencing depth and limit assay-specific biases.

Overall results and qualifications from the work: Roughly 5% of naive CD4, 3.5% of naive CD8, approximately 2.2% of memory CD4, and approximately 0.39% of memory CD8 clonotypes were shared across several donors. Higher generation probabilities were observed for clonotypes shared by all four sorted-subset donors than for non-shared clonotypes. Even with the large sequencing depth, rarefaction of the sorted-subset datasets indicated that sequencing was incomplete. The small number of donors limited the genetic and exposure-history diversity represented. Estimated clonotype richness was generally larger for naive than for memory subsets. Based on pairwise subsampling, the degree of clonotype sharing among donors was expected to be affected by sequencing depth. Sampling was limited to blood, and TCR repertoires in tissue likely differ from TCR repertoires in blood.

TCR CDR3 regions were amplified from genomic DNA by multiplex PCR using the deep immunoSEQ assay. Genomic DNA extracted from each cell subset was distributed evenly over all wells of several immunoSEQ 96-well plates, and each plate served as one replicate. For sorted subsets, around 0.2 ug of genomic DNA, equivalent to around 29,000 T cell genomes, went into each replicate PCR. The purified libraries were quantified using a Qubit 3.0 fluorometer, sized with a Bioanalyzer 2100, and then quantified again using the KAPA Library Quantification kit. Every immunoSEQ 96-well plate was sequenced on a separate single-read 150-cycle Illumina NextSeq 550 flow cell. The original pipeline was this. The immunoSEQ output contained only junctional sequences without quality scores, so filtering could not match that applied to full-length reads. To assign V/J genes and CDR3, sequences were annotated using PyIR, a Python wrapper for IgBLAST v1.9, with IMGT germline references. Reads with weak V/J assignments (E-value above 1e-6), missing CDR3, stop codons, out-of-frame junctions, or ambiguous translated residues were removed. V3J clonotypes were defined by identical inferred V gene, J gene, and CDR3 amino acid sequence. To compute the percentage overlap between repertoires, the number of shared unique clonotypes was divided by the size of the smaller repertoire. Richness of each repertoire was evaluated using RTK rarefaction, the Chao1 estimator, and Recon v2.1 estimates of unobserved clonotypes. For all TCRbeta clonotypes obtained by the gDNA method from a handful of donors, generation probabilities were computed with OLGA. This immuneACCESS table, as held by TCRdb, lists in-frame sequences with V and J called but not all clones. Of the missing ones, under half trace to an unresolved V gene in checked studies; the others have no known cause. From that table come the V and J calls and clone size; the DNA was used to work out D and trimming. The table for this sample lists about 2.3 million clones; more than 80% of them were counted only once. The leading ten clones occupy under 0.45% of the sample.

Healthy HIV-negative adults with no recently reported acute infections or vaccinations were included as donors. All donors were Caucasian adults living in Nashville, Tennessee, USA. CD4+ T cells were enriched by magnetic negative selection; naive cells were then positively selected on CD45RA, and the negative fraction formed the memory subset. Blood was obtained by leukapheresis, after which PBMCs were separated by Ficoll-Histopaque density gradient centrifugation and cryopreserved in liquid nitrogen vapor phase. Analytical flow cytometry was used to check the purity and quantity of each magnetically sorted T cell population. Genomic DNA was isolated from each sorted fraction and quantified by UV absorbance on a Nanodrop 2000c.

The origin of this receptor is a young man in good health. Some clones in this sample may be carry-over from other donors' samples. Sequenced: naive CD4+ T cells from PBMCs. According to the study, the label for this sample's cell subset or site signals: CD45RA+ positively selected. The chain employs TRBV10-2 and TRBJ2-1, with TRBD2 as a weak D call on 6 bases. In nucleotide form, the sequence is TGCGCCAGCAGCCTATGGGGGGACTCCTACAATGAGCAGTTCTTC. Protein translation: CASSLWGDSYNEQFF.